This T cell receptor (beta chain) was documented in a study of shared clonotypes between healthy human individuals. Overall study: Donors consisted of two women and a few men between 18 and 49. General study results and limits: Collection of samples was limited to blood; tissue repertoires likely differ. Compared with clonotypes that all four donors shared, non-shared clonotypes had lower generation probabilities. What rarefaction showed was incomplete sorted-subset sequencing despite large depth.

As to this clone: The antigen remains undetermined.

The assay was immunoSEQ multiplex PCR, and TCRdb's table has in-frame clones only and misses some. Of hundreds of thousands of clones detected, nearly 95% appear once; the ten largest clones hold approximately 25%. Cells designated naive CD8 were CD45RO-negative and were positively selected for CCR7, with terminally differentiated effector memory CD45RA+ cells excluded. The sample was naive CD8+ T cells sorted from blood. The source of this sequence is a man aged 30 to 39 in good health.

Here the CDR3 reads CASSFADWGNEQFF. The CDR3 bases are TGTGCCAGCAGTTTCGCGGACTGGGGAAATGAGCAGTTCTTC. This chain links TRBV27 with TRBJ2-1, with D tentatively TRBD2 (5 bases). The V gene's germline CDR1 is MNHEY and CDR2 SMNVEV (reference sequence). The CDR3 consists of 14 residues. The V and J ends lost 3 bases and 7 bases respectively, with 13 bases between them.